This is a list of T cell receptor beta chains from one sample in a study of cytomegalovirus exposure and HLA in healthy donors. Here immunoSEQ multiplex PCR was the method, and the copy in TCRdb shows in-frame clones only, minus some. The data show 56,000 or so clones, about 92% seen once. The sample taken for sequencing was PBMCs. The receptors stem from a young woman in good health and CMV-seropositive. Each CDR3 is given with its conserved first and last residue. A D gene is named only where the DNA matches it firmly. Clone size is not always given. Where it is, it says once, few, many or a class for expanded clones.

v_call	d_call	clone_size	j_call	cdr3_nt	cdr3_aa
TRBV4-3	NA	once	TRBJ1-1	TGCGCCAGCGACAAGGCTTTCTTT	CASDKAFF
TRBV27	NA	NA	TRBJ1-2	TGTGCCAGCAGTTTATCGAGACCCGAGGCAGGGTTCGGCTACACCTTC	CASSLSRPEAGFGYTF
TRBV27	TRBD1	NA	TRBJ1-2	TGTGCCAGCAGCACACCGGGACAGGGGCGGGACTATGGCTACACCTTC	CASSTPGQGRDYGYTF
TRBV18	NA	NA	TRBJ1-4	TGTGCCAGCTCATCGTCCCAGGTCAATGAAAAACTGTTTTTT	CASSSSQVNEKLFF
TRBV19	NA	NA	TRBJ2-7	TGTGCCAGTAGTATAGGACAATCCTACGAGCAGTACTTC	CASSIGQSYEQYF
TRBV7-9	TRBD2	NA	TRBJ2-7	TGTGCCAGCAGCACGCCAACGGGAGGCGAGCAGTACTTC	CASSTPTGGEQYF
TRBV11-2	NA	NA	TRBJ2-1	TGTGCCAGCAGCTTAGTAGGGGGGGGCTCCTACAATGAGCAGTTCTTC	CASSLVGGGSYNEQFF
TRBV4-2	NA	NA	TRBJ2-3	TGTGCCAGCAGCCAAGATACACAGACAGATACGCAGTATTTT	CASSQDTQTDTQYF
TRBV5-1	TRBD1	few	TRBJ2-1	TGCGCCAGCACCCCTAAAGACAGGGTCGACAATGAGCAGTTCTTC	CASTPKDRVDNEQFF
TRBV6-6	TRBD1	NA	TRBJ2-7	TGTGCCAGCAGTTCGCCTACGGGACAGGGTGTTAGCGAGCAGTACTTC	CASSSPTGQGVSEQYF
TRBV4-3	TRBD1	NA	TRBJ1-1	TGCGCCAGCAGCGAGAAGACAGGGGGCGGGGGCACTGAAGCTTTCTTT	CASSEKTGGGGTEAFF
TRBV2	NA	NA	TRBJ1-4	TGTGCCAGCAGTGATCCTCGGGGAGCAACTAATGAAAAACTGTTTTTT	CASSDPRGATNEKLFF
TRBV7-2	NA	NA	TRBJ2-1	TGTGCCAGCAGCTTAACCGGATCGAGAGGGCGGGGAAGTAAGTTCTTC	CASSLTGSRGRGSKFF
TRBV4-3	TRBD1	NA	TRBJ2-1	TGCGCCAGCAGCCAAGATCCCAGGGGGCGCTGGAGTGAGCAGTTCTTC	CASSQDPRGRWSEQFF
TRBV7-9	TRBD1	NA	TRBJ2-1	TGTGCCAGCAGCCTCACAGGGGCGGGTGAGCAGTTCTTC	CASSLTGAGEQFF
TRBV10-1	NA	NA	TRBJ1-1	TGCGCCAGCAGTGATGTGGGAGGCGCCGGGATGAACACTGAAGCTTTCTTT	CASSDVGGAGMNTEAFF
TRBV18	NA	NA	TRBJ1-1	TGTGCCAGCTCACCCTACAGCGGGGCTAAGGTCACTGAAGCTTTCTTT	CASSPYSGAKVTEAFF
TRBV2	TRBD1	NA	TRBJ1-2	TGTGCCAGCAGTGTAGCCGGGACAGGGAGCGGCTACACCTTC	CASSVAGTGSGYTF
TRBV28	TRBD1	once	TRBJ1-2	TGTGCCAGCAGACCGGGACAGGGAGTTAACTATGGCTACACCTTC	CASRPGQGVNYGYTF
TRBV9	TRBD1	NA	TRBJ1-1	TGTGCCAGCAGTCTACAGGGGACGAACACTGAAGCTTTCTTT	CASSLQGTNTEAFF
TRBV5-1	NA	NA	TRBJ1-5	TGCGCCAGCAGCTTGAGTGGACAGAGCAATCAGCCCCAGCATTTT	CASSLSGQSNQPQHF
TRBV18	TRBD1	NA	TRBJ1-1	TGTGCCAGCTCACCGGGACAGGGAAGTAACACTGAAGCTTTCTTT	CASSPGQGSNTEAFF
TRBV4-1	TRBD2	NA	TRBJ2-1	TGCGCCAGCAGCCAAGGGGGAGGGTGGGAGCAGTTCTTC	CASSQGGGWEQFF
TRBV18	NA	NA	TRBJ1-1	TGTGCCAGCTCACAAGATGGCCAGGGGAGGGGAGCTTTCTTT	CASSQDGQGRGAFF
TRBV25-1	NA	NA	TRBJ1-2	TGTGCCAGTAGAGACCAGACTGAACCTTTCTATGGCTACACCTTC	CASRDQTEPFYGYTF
TRBV6-1	NA	NA	TRBJ1-1	TGTGCCAGCACCCAGCTTTATAGCCATTCTGAAGCTTTCTTT	CASTQLYSHSEAFF
TRBV5-1	NA	NA	TRBJ1-3	TGCGCCAGCAGCTCGGGACTCCCGGTGAGCTCTGGAAACACCATATATTTT	CASSSGLPVSSGNTIYF
TRBV4-1	TRBD1	NA	TRBJ1-2	TGCGCCAGCAGCCAAGGTCTGCCCCCGGGACAGGCTAACTATGGCTACACCTTC	CASSQGLPPGQANYGYTF
TRBV6-4	TRBD2	NA	TRBJ2-5	TGTGCCAGCGGGTGGCTAGCGGGGGGCCCGGAGACCCAGTACTTC	CASGWLAGGPETQYF
TRBV14	NA	NA	TRBJ1-2	TGTGCCAGCAGCCAAGATGCACTTTATGGCTACACCTTC	CASSQDALYGYTF
TRBV9	NA	NA	TRBJ2-3	TGTGCCAGCAGCGTACCGGGGGGCGTGGATACGCAGTATTTT	CASSVPGGVDTQYF
TRBV29-1	NA	NA	TRBJ2-5	TGCAGCGTTGACTGGGACACCTACCTAACCCAAGAGACCCAGTACTTC	CSVDWDTYLTQETQYF
TRBV27	NA	NA	TRBJ1-1	TGTGCCAGCAGGCGTCACTTGAACACTGAAGCTTTCTTT	CASRRHLNTEAFF
TRBV19	TRBD2	NA	TRBJ2-5	TGTGCCAGTAGTAAGGGACTAGGGGAGACCCAGTACTTC	CASSKGLGETQYF
TRBV4-1	NA	NA	TRBJ2-5	TGCGCCAGCAGCCAAGTGGACAGGGCGGGGGTCAAAAAAGAGACCCAGTACTTC	CASSQVDRAGVKKETQYF
TRBV9	NA	NA	TRBJ1-4	TGTGCCAGCAGCGAGAGACCGACTCGGCGGGAAAAACTGTTTTTT	CASSERPTRREKLFF
TRBV6-4	NA	NA	TRBJ2-3	TGTGCCAGCAGTTTACAGGGCACAGATACGCAGTATTTT	CASSLQGTDTQYF
TRBV27	NA	NA	TRBJ2-7	TGTGCCAGCAGTGCGGCGGTCGGACGTGGAGGCGAGCAGTACTTC	CASSAAVGRGGEQYF
TRBV21-1	NA	NA	TRBJ1-4	TGTGCCAGCAGCAATAGAGTCAGGGGAAGAGAAAAACTGTTTTTT	CASSNRVRGREKLFF
TRBV6-5	NA	NA	TRBJ2-6	TGTGCCAGCAGGCCAGGGTTTGCTGGGGCCAACGTCCTGACTTTC	CASRPGFAGANVLTF
TRBV19	TRBD2	few	TRBJ2-1	TGTGCCAGTACGGCGTTGATGCGGGGGGGCCATGAGCAGTTCTTC	CASTALMRGGHEQFF
TRBV10-2	TRBD2	NA	TRBJ2-3	TGCGCCAGCAGTGGCGGGGGGGCGGTCGCAGATACGCAGTATTTT	CASSGGGAVADTQYF
TRBV10-3	NA	NA	TRBJ2-3	TGTGCCATCAGGACGGACAGAGCTAGCACAGATACGCAGTATTTT	CAIRTDRASTDTQYF
TRBV9	TRBD1	NA	TRBJ1-2	TGTGCCAGCAGCGCCCATGACAGGGGCCTCAGTGGCTACACCTTC	CASSAHDRGLSGYTF
TRBV7-9	NA	NA	TRBJ1-5	TGTGCCAGCAGCGTAACAGGGAGCAATCAGCCCCAGCATTTT	CASSVTGSNQPQHF
TRBV27	TRBD1	NA	TRBJ1-2	TGTGCCAGCCTACCAGTTACGGGACAGGGGGCTAGAGGGTCTGGCTACACCTTC	CASLPVTGQGARGSGYTF
TRBV10-3	TRBD2	NA	TRBJ2-2	TGTGCCAGGACGAGGACTAGCGGGGGGCACTCACCAACCGGGGAGCTGTTTTTT	CARTRTSGGHSPTGELFF
TRBV5-8	NA	NA	TRBJ1-2	TGTGCCAGCAGCCCTCGGGGGTACGGTTACACCTTC	CASSPRGYGYTF
TRBV10-1	NA	NA	TRBJ1-4	TGCGCCAGCAGCGAAGAGGGGAGCGGGGATGAAAAACTGTTTTTT	CASSEEGSGDEKLFF
TRBV19	NA	NA	TRBJ1-1	TGTGCCAGTAATCCACGGTCGCGGGCTGAAGCTTTCTTT	CASNPRSRAEAFF
TRBV6-5	NA	NA	TRBJ1-5	TGTGCCAGCAGTTTTTCGAGCGCCCGCAATCAGCCCCAGCATTTT	CASSFSSARNQPQHF
TRBV18	NA	once	TRBJ1-1	TGTGCCAGCTCTTGGGCGGGGAACACTGAAGCTTTCTTT	CASSWAGNTEAFF